This T cell receptor beta chain came from a study of siplizumab effects on memory and regulatory T cells. Comment on this clone: Its antigen is unknown.

Clones were sequenced by immunoSEQ multiplex PCR, and TCRdb holds only the in-frame ones, with some missing. The sample includes some 100,000 clones, 92% of them seen just once. The CDR3 has 16 residues. V was cut by 0 bases and J by 7 bases, with 19 bases left in between. Germline V gene sequence: CDR1 MGHDK, CDR2 SYGVNS. General observations from the study: Solely a minor proportion of alloreactive clones could be assigned to unstimulated subsets.

The receptor's source is a human donor in good health. The chain recombines TRBV25-1 with TRBJ2-7, with no clear D. The sequenced sample consisted of Tregs sorted from blood. CDR3 residues: CASSEYVKTNGREQYF. In DNA, the CDR3 is TGTGCCAGCAGTGAATATGTGAAGACGAACGGGCGGGAGCAGTACTTC.